One and the same sample provided the 17 T cell receptor beta chains below, sequenced in a study of identical twins. Each CDR3 protein is one row after TCRdb ran MiXCR on the 5' RACE reads. The table shows some 500,000 distinct CDR3 sequences, with roughly a fifth occurring only once. The data also belong to a second study, concerning T cells expressing NK-cell markers.

Sequences were obtained from CD4+ T cells sorted from blood. The receptor set was obtained from a woman in her late teens or twenties in good health.

This clonotype was found many times. The CDR3 region is CASSPGRNTEAFF. DNA for the CDR3: TGTGCCAGCAGCCCCGGTCGGAACACTGAAGCTTTCTTT. The chain combines TRBV7-9 with TRBJ1-1; D gene unclear. The germline V gene has CDR1 SEHNR and CDR2 FQNEAQ (reference sequence). Trimming cost V 5 bases and J 1 base, with 8 bases left between them. The CDR3 length is 13 residues.

The chain recombines TRBV12-3 or TRBV12-4 with TRBJ2-5, with D possibly TRBD2 on 5 matching bases. The CDR3 is 15 residues long. Between the trimmed V and J ends, which lost 7 bases and 5 bases, there was a span of 20 bases. The CDR3 sequence: CASTVIPTSGETQYF. The CDR3, as DNA: TGTGCCAGCACCGTTATACCCACTAGTGGGGAGACCCAGTACTTC.

In this sample, this clonotype turned up a few times. The chain carries TRBV7-8 and TRBJ2-1; tentative D call: TRBD1 (6 bases). The CDR3 spans 13 residues. Germline V gives CDR1 SGHVS, CDR2 FQNEAQ. The V and J ends lost 6 bases and 7 bases respectively, with 13 bases between them. The CDR3 nucleotides are TGTGCCAGCAGGCTAGGACAGACGAATGAGCAGTTCTTC. Its protein product is CASRLGQTNEQFF.

This clonotype was counted many times. The V call is TRBV6-5, the J call TRBJ1-1; D not resolved. The V end lost 3 bases, the J end lost 4 bases, and 12 bases lay between the germline ends. Germline CDR1 MNHEY, CDR2 SVGAGI. The CDR3 covers 14 residues. The CDR3 protein is CASSYRQTFTEAFF. The CDR3 nucleotides are TGTGCCAGCAGTTATAGGCAGACTTTCACTGAAGCTTTCTTT.

This clonotype was detected a few times. The chain combines TRBV10-3 with TRBJ2-7; possible D gene TRBD2, 7 bases. Germline values: CDR1 ENHRY, CDR2 SYGVKD. The CDR3 runs to 13 residues. With 8 bases removed from V and 2 bases from J, the gap between germline ends came to 13 bases. Here the CDR3 DNA reads TGTGCCATCTCTCAAGGGGGGGCCTACGAGCAGTACTTC. Protein sequence: CAISQGGAYEQYF.

This clonotype was found many times. The chain is built from TRBV29-1 and TRBJ2-5, with 7 bases lining up with TRBD1. V lost 4 bases to trimming and J lost 4 bases; unmatched junction nucleotides: 3. Looked up from germline, CDR1 is SQVTM and CDR2 is ANQGSEA. This CDR3 has 12 amino acids. DNA for the CDR3: TGCAGCGTTGGCCGACAGGGAGAGACCCAGTACTTC. It specifies CSVGRQGETQYF.

The chain is built from TRBV10-3 and TRBJ1-1; 7 nucleotides match TRBD1. Germline V gene sequence: CDR1 ENHRY, CDR2 SYGVKD. The CDR3 spans 15 residues. The V gene end was trimmed by 6 bases and the J gene end by 4 bases; junction bases not matched to a gene: 11. The CDR3 DNA sequence: TGTGCCATCAGCCTTAACAGGGGCTTAGGCACTGAAGCTTTCTTT. Protein: CAISLNRGLGTEAFF.

This clonotype was seen a handful of times. CDR3 protein: CASSLQGVDEQYF. Here the CDR3 DNA reads TGCGCCAGCAGCTTGCAGGGTGTGGACGAGCAGTACTTC. J is TRBJ2-7 and V is TRBV5-1; D perhaps matches TRBD1 (5 bases). The germline CDR1 and CDR2 sequences are SGHRS and YFSETQ. This CDR3 is 13 amino acids long. Deletions cut 1 base from V and 5 bases from J, with 10 bases between.

This clonotype was observed many times. This chain connects TRBV7-2 to TRBJ2-1; the match to TRBD2 covers 10 bases. The V gene end was trimmed by 0 bases and the J gene end by 8 bases; junction bases not matched to a gene: 10. This CDR3 is 17 amino acids long. Germline V gives CDR1 SGHTA, CDR2 FQGNSA. For the CDR3, the DNA is TGTGCCAGCAGCTTAGCGGAGTGGCTAGCGGGAGCCGATGAGCAGTTCTTC. This codes for CASSLAEWLAGADEQFF.

This clonotype was counted between two and nine times. This sequence joins TRBV7-9 and TRBJ2-3; D is uncertain. The V and J ends lost 5 bases and 0 bases respectively, with 15 bases between them. The CDR3 covers 16 residues. The germline V gene has CDR1 SEHNR and CDR2 FQNEAQ (reference sequence). CDR3 loop: CASSPSMSSSTDTQYF. CDR3 in DNA: TGTGCCAGCAGCCCTTCTATGAGCTCGAGCACAGATACGCAGTATTTT.

In its sample, this clonotype was seen a few times. The V and J genes are TRBV7-9 and TRBJ2-5; 7 bases fit TRBD2. This CDR3 spans 15 amino acids. Germline V CDR1 and CDR2: SEHNR, FQNEAQ (reference sequence). The trim removed 2 bases at V and 4 bases at J, leaving 7 bases unmatched. The CDR3 nucleotides are TGTGCCAGCAGCTTACTAGCGGCGTCGGGAGAGACCCAGTACTTC. This encodes CASSLLAASGETQYF.

The V gene is TRBV12-3 or TRBV12-4, the J gene TRBJ2-3; 11 bases fit TRBD2. V shed 8 bases, J shed 9 bases, and the junction held 10 bases outside the gene matches. There are 14 residues in the CDR3. CDR3 sequence (DNA): TGTGCCAGCTGCCTAGCGGGGGGAGTCAGGACGCAGTATTTT. Amino acids: CASCLAGGVRTQYF.

This clonotype has ten or more counts. V usage is TRBV20-1 and J usage is TRBJ2-7; 8 bases map to TRBD2. The CDR3 has 13 amino acids. CDR1 and CDR2 from the germline V gene are DFQATT and SNEGSKA (reference sequence). Trimming at V came to 3 bases and at J to 6 bases, leaving 7 bases not matched to a gene. The CDR3 DNA follows: TGCAGTGCTAGGCCAGCGGGAGCGGGCGAGCAGTACTTC. Protein: CSARPAGAGEQYF.

The chain combines TRBV20-1 with TRBJ2-5; D is unclear. CDR1 is DFQATT, CDR2 SNEGSKA, per germline (reference sequence). CDR3 length: 12 residues. Trimming removed 4 bases from V and 3 bases from J, with 9 bases in between. CDR3 sequence: CSAIFGEETQYF. CDR3 in DNA: TGCAGTGCTATTTTTGGGGAAGAGACCCAGTACTTC.

The chain employs TRBV5-6 and TRBJ2-1; D may match TRBD1 or TRBD2 (5 bases each). V lost 6 bases and J 0 bases, leaving 22 bases between the germline ends. Germline V lookup: CDR1 SGHDT, CDR2 YYEEEE. The CDR3 is 18 residues long. The CDR3 nucleotides read TGTGCCAGCACCCCCTTGTCCGCTCGGGGCGGCTCCTACAATGAGCAGTTCTTC. Amino acid sequence: CASTPLSARGGSYNEQFF.

The chain joins TRBV20-1 to TRBJ1-1; 7 bases line up with TRBD1. V was clipped by 1 base and J by 3 bases; unmatched bases: 8. The V gene's germline CDR1 is DFQATT and CDR2 SNEGSKA (reference sequence). This CDR3 has 15 amino acids. The chain's CDR3 is CSARVPTGSHTEAFF. CDR3 coding DNA: TGCAGTGCTAGAGTCCCGACAGGGTCCCACACTGAAGCTTTCTTT.

In this sample, this clonotype turned up a few times. The rearrangement joins TRBV20-1 to TRBJ2-7, with D uncertain. Germline V CDR1 and CDR2: DFQATT, SNEGSKA (reference sequence). The length of the CDR3 is 12 residues. V shed 3 bases and J shed 1 base, with 7 bases lying between them. The CDR3 DNA sequence: TGCAGTGCTAGCCTAGTTTCCTACGAGCAGTACTTC. Translation: CSASLVSYEQYF.